This TCR beta chain derives from a study of sequential checkpoint blockade in melanoma (dated by TCRdb to between 2019 and 2020). Looking at the study overall: Patients were randomized 1:1 to first-line nivolumab followed by ipilimumab (arm A) or ipilimumab followed by nivolumab (arm B). In about 80% of the matched pre- and post-treatment tumor biopsy pairs, both biopsies came from the same lesion. Both trial sequences were followed by maintenance nivolumab. DNA from 90 or so pretreatment melanoma tumor samples was subjected to TCRbeta immunosequencing. Matched tumor biopsies were taken from roughly 22 patients before treatment and at week 13, after single-agent nivolumab (arm A) or ipilimumab (arm B). Overall results and qualifications from the work: Patients with increases in tumor T-cell fraction and clonality by week 13 were approximately 30 times more likely to achieve clinical benefit. The response-prediction model combining TCR metrics and mutation burden needs validation in larger, independent patient cohorts. Tumor T-cell fraction and clonality were correlated with PD-L1 staining and CD8+ T-cell counts, but not with mutational load. Small sample sizes and reduced statistical power limited the within-arm analyses of tumor T-cell fraction. Among patients in the nivolumab-first arm (arm A), tumor TIL clonality before treatment was associated with response (P = .04).

To note about this clone: What antigen it recognizes has not been identified. Nothing much larger sits one base from this clone, and base qualities are not available.

TCRbeta CDR3 regions were immunosequenced from genomic DNA with the immunoSEQ Assay. Before high-throughput sequencing, genomic DNA was amplified using bias-controlled multiplex PCR. Per the source publication's procedure: To quantify the absolute abundance of each unique TCRbeta CDR3 region, the sequences were collapsed and filtered. Clonality, defined as 1 minus Pielou's evenness, was calculated using productive rearrangements only. Tumor T-cell fraction was calculated by normalizing TCRbeta template counts to usable DNA, which was estimated from several housekeeping genes. Clones with significantly greater frequencies in on-treatment versus baseline samples were identified using a previously published method. The clones in this table, taken by TCRdb from immuneACCESS, are in-frame only. Not every clone is retained; where verified, under half of the shortfall comes from an unresolved V gene, and the cause of the rest is unknown. V and J calls and clone size are given by that table; D and trimming were obtained from the DNA. The sample profile shows about 4,900 clones; about a third of them were found once. The ten largest make up about 6.6% of the sample.

V and J are truncated by 3 bases and 8 bases respectively, leaving an intervening sequence of 7 bases. Sequences LNHDA (CDR1) and SQIVND (CDR2) are obtained from the germline V gene (reference sequence). Its CDR3 holds 12 amino acids, cysteine through phenylalanine. Left in the record is the CDR3 DNA by itself, 36 bases read in frame from the first base. This specimen's treatment or condition label, interpreted: randomized to nivolumab then ipilimumab (arm A) or the reverse (arm B). No trial patient had received prior DNA-damaging chemotherapy. Samples came from patients with melanoma in CheckMate 064, a randomized, open-label phase II trial of sequential checkpoint blockade. Tumor TCR sequencing used genomic DNA from formalin-fixed paraffin-embedded (FFPE) tissue samples.

Material: tumor tissue (inferred from file names), obtained from a patient given nivolumab and ipilimumab in sequence. This receptor chain uses TRBV19 and TRBJ1-4, with the D gene uncertain. This clonotype originated in a human donor with melanoma. The nucleotides are TGTGCCAGTAGTATGTCATTGGAAAAACTGTTTTTT. Its product reads: CASSMSLEKLFF.